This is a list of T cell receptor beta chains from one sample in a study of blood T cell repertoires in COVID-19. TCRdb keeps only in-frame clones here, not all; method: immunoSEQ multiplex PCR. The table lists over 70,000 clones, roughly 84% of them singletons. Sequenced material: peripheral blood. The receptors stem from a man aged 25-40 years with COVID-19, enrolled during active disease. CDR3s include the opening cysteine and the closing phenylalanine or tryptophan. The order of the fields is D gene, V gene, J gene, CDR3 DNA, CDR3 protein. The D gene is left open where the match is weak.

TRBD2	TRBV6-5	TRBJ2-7	TGTGCCAGCAGCCCCGGGACTAGCTTCGGCGAGCAGTACTTC	CASSPGTSFGEQYF
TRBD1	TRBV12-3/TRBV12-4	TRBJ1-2	TGTGCCGGCAGTCTCGACAGGGGGCGAGGCTACACCTTC	CAGSLDRGRGYTF
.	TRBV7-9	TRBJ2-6	TGTGCCAGCAGCCCCGGGGGGCGGGGCACCCCTGGGGCCAACGTCCTGACTTTC	CASSPGGRGTPGANVLTF
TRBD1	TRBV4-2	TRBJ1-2	TGTGCCAGCAGCCAAGCGACAGGGGATGGCTACACCTTC	CASSQATGDGYTF
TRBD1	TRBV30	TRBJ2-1	TGTGCCTGGAGTGTACAGGGGCTGGGCAATGAGCAGTTCTTC	CAWSVQGLGNEQFF
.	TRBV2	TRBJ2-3	TGTGCCAGCGAACGGAGGCTGGCCACAGATACGCAGTATTTT	CASERRLATDTQYF
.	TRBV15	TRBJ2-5	TGTGCCACCAGCAGAACTAGGGAGGTAGTGGGGCAAGAGACCCAGTACTTC	CATSRTREVVGQETQYF
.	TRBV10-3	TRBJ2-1	TGTGCCATCAGTTACAACCGGGACATCCCCTACAATGAGCAGTTCTTC	CAISYNRDIPYNEQFF
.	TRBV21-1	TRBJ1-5	TGTGCCAGCAGCAAAGATGGGGGGGGCGCTGGCAATCAGCCCCAGCATTTT	CASSKDGGGAGNQPQHF
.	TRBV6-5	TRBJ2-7	TGTGCCAGCACCGACGGCGGTAAGATTCAGTACTTC	CASTDGGKIQYF
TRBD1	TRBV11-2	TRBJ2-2	TGTGCCAGCAGCTTAGAAACAGGGGGCCGGACCGGGGAGCTGTTTTTT	CASSLETGGRTGELFF
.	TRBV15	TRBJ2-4	TGTGCCACCAGCAGAGGCACAGATTATAAAAACATTCAGTACTTC	CATSRGTDYKNIQYF
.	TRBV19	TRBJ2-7	TGTGCCAGTAGCGACAGGCACTACGAGCAGTACTTC	CASSDRHYEQYF
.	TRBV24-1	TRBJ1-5	TGTGCCACCAGTGACAGGGAAAATCAGCCCCAGCATTTT	CATSDRENQPQHF